This T cell receptor beta chain originates from a study of blood T cell repertoires in COVID-19. Study overall: The United States, Italy and Spain provided the acute and convalescent COVID-19 samples.

The germline gives CDR1 SNHLY, CDR2 FYNNEI. There are 15 residues in the CDR3. Trimming took 2 bases from V and 4 from J, leaving 15 bases between them. The authors' processing: The assay estimated nucleated cells by amplifying reference gene primers. Profiling relied on immunoSEQ multiplex PCR, and the TCRdb table lists in-frame clones only, not all of them. V and J calls and clone size are given by that table; D and trimming were obtained from the DNA. The sample lists about 84,000 clones; around 80% were seen once. Sequenced material: peripheral blood. J is TRBJ2-7 and V is TRBV2; maybe TRBD2 (7 bases). The TCR originated in a man between 65 and 85 years old with acute or convalescent COVID-19. The CDR3 DNA follows: TGTGCCAGCAGTGAATCGGCGGGGGCGGCGTACGAGCAGTACTTC. Translated, it gives CASSESAGAAYEQYF.